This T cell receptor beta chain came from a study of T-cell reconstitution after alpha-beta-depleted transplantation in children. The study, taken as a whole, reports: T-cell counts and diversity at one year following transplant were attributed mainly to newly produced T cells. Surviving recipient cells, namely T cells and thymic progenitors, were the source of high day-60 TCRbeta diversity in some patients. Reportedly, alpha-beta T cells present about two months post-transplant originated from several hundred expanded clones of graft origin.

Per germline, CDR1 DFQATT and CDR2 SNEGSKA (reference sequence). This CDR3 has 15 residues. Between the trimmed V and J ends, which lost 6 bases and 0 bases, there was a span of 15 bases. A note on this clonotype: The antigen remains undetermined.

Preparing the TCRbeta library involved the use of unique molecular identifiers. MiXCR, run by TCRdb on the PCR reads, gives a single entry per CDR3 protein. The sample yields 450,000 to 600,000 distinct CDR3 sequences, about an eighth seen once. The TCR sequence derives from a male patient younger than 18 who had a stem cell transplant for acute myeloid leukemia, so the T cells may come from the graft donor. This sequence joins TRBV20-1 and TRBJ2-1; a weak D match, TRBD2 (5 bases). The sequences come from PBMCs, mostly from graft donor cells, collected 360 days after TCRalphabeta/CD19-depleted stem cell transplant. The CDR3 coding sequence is TGCAGTGCGCGCCGTCCACGGGACTCCTACAATGAGCAGTTCTTC. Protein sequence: CSARRPRDSYNEQFF.